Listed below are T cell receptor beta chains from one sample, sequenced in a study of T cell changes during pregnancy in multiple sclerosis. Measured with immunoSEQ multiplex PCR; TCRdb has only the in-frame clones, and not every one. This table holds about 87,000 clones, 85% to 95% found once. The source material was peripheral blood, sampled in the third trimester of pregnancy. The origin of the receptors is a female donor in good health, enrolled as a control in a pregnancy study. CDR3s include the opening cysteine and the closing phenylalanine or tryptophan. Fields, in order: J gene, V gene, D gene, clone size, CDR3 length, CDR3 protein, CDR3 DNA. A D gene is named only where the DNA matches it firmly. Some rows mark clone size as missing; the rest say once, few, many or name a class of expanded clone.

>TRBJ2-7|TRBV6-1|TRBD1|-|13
CASTGTGPYEQYF
TGTGCCAGCACCGGGACAGGCCCCTACGAGCAGTACTTC
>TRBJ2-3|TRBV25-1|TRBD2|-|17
CASSAGTSGRLTDTQYF
TGTGCCAGCAGCGCCGGGACTAGCGGGAGGTTAACAGATACGCAGTATTTT
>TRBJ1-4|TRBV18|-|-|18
CASSQISGGASTNEKLFF
TGTGCCAGCTCACAGATTTCAGGAGGAGCCTCAACTAATGAAAAACTGTTTTTT
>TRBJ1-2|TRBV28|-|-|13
CASSLRVGYGYTF
TGTGCCAGCAGTTTACGGGTTGGCTATGGCTACACCTTC
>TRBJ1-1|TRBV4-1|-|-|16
CASSSEETATNTEAFF
TGCGCCAGCAGCTCCGAAGAGACAGCGACGAACACTGAAGCTTTCTTT
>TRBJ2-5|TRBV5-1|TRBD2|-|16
CASSLGPSGGQETQYF
TGCGCCAGCAGCTTGGGCCCTAGCGGAGGCCAAGAGACCCAGTACTTC
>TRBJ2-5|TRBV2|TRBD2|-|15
CASSESLAGGETQYF
TGTGCCAGCAGTGAATCACTAGCGGGAGGGGAGACCCAGTACTTC
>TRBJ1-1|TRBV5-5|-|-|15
CASSLAGAGGTEAFF
TGTGCCAGCAGCTTGGCGGGGGCGGGGGGCACTGAAGCTTTCTTT
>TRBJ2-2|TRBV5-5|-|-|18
CASSWMRDASRDTGELFF
TGTGCCAGCAGCTGGATGCGGGACGCGAGCAGGGACACCGGGGAGCTGTTTTTT
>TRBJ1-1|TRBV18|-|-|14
CASSPGHPNTEAFF
TGTGCCAGCTCACCGGGACACCCGAACACTGAAGCTTTCTTT
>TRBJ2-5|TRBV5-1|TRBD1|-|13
CASSWADRETQYF
TGCGCCAGCAGCTGGGCGGACAGGGAGACCCAGTACTTC
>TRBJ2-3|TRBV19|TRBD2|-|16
CASSDRLAGPTDTQYF
TGTGCCAGTAGCGACCGACTAGCGGGTCCCACAGATACGCAGTATTTT
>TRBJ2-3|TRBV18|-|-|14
CASSPPSGTDTQYF
TGTGCCAGCTCACCCCCAAGCGGGACAGATACGCAGTATTTT
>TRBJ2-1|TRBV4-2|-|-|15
CASSQSTQMDNEQFF
TGTGCCAGCAGCCAATCCACACAAATGGACAATGAGCAGTTCTTC
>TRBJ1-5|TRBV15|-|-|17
CATSRDFQALGHQPQHF
TGTGCCACCAGCAGAGATTTCCAGGCCCTGGGCCATCAGCCCCAGCATTTT
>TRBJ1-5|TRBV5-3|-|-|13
CARREGSNQPQHF
TGTGCCAGAAGGGAGGGGAGCAATCAGCCCCAGCATTTT
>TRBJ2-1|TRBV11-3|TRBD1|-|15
CASSSPGQGNNEQFF
TGTGCCAGCAGCTCCCCGGGACAGGGGAACAATGAGCAGTTCTTC
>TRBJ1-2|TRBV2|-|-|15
CASSDGGGRDYGYTF
TGTGCCAGCAGTGATGGGGGGGGCCGGGACTATGGCTACACCTTC
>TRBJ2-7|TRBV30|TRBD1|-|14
CAWSIGQGLPEQYF
TGTGCCTGGAGTATCGGACAGGGTCTTCCCGAGCAGTACTTC
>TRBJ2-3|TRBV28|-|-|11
CASSSTDTQYF
TGTGCCAGCAGCTCCACAGATACGCAGTATTTT
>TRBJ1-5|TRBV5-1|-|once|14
CASSLGAGDQPQHF
TGCGCCAGCAGCTTGGGGGCGGGGGATCAGCCCCAGCATTTT
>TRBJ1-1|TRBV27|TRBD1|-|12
CASSMGQGEAFF
TGTGCCAGCAGCATGGGACAGGGAGAAGCTTTCTTT
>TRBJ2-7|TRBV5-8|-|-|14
CASSPRGSFYEQYF
TGTGCCAGCAGCCCCCGAGGGTCCTTCTACGAGCAGTACTTC
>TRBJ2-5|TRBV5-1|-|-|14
CASSHYGQKETQYF
TGCGCCAGCAGCCACTACGGACAGAAAGAGACCCAGTACTTC
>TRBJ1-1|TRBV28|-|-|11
CASSWGPQAFF
TGTGCCAGCAGTTGGGGCCCCCAGGCTTTCTTT
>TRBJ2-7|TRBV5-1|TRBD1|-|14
CASRRTGDSYEQYF
TGCGCCAGCAGAAGGACAGGGGACTCCTACGAGCAGTACTTC
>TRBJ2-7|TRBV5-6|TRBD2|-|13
CASSLSGGKSKYF
TGTGCCAGCAGCTTGAGCGGGGGCAAGTCCAAGTACTTC
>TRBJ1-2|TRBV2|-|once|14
CASRPGGGVEGYTF
TGTGCCAGCCGTCCCGGGGGTGGAGTGGAAGGCTACACCTTC
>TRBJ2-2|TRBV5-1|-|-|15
CASSLARVETGELFF
TGCGCCAGCAGCTTGGCGAGGGTGGAAACCGGGGAGCTGTTTTTT
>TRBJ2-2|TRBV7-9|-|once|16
CASRGAGGANTGELFF
TGTGCCAGCAGAGGTGCGGGCGGAGCGAACACCGGGGAGCTGTTTTTT
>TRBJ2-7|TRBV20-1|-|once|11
CSARDYYEQYF
TGCAGTGCTAGAGATTACTACGAGCAGTACTTC
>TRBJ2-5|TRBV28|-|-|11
CASSFRETQYF
TGTGCCAGCAGTTTTCGGGAGACCCAGTACTTC
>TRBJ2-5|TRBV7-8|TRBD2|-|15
CASSMGLAGQETQYF
TGTGCCAGCAGCATGGGACTAGCGGGACAAGAGACCCAGTACTTC